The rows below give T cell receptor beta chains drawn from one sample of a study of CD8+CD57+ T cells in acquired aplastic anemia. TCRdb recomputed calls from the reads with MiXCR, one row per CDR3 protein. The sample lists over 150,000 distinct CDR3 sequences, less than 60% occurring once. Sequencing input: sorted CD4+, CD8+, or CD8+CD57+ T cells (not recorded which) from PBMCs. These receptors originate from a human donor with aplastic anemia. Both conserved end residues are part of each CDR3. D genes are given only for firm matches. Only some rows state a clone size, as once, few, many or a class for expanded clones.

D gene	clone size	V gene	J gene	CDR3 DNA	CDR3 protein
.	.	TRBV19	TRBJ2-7	TGTGCCAGTAGGTATAGCGGATCCTCCTACGAGCAGTACTTC	CASRYSGSSYEQYF
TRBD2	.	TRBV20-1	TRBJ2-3	TGCAGTGCTAGAGATCCCCCCGTTAGCGGGAACGGCACAGATACGCAGTATTTT	CSARDPPVSGNGTDTQYF
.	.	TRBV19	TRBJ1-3	TGTGCCAGTAGCGGGCAGAGAAGCTCTGGAAACACCATATATTTT	CASSGQRSSGNTIYF
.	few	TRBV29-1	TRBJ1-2	TGCAGCGTTAACACTAACTATGGCTACACCTTC	CSVNTNYGYTF
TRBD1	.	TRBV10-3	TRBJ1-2	TGTGCCAGCAGTGAGCGGGACAGGGTTTATGGCTACACCTTC	CASSERDRVYGYTF
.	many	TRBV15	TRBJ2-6	TGTGCCACCAGCAGAGATGTGAGCTCTGGGGCCAACGTCCTGACTTTC	CATSRDVSSGANVLTF
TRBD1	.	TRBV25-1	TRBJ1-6	TGTGCCAGCTCGACAGGGGGCCGGTCACCCCTCCACTTT	CASSTGGRSPLHF
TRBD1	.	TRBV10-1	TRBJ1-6	TGCGCCAGCAGTTACAGGGGGGAGGTTTCACCCCTCCACTTT	CASSYRGEVSPLHF
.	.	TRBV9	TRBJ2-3	TGTGCCAGCAGCGTGGGGACCCACAGCACAGATACGCAGTATTTT	CASSVGTHSTDTQYF
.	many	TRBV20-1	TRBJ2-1	TGCAGTGCTAGCCACGGGGAGATCTCCTACAATGAGCAGTTCTTC	CSASHGEISYNEQFF
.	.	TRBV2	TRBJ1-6	TGTGCCAGCAGTGGCCAGGGTGAATCACCCCTCCACTTT	CASSGQGESPLHF
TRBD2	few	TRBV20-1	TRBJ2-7	TGCAGTGCTATCGGGACTAGGGGCGAGCAGTACTTC	CSAIGTRGEQYF
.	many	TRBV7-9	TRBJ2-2	TGTGCCAGCAGCTTAGCGTCGACCGGGGAGCTGTTTTTT	CASSLASTGELFF
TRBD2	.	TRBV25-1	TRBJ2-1	TGTGCCTGCAGTGAACCTCGACTAGCGGGAGGGCCGGGCAATGAGCAGTTCTTC	CACSEPRLAGGPGNEQFF
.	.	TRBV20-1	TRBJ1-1	TGCAGTGCTAGCGCCGACAGTAACACTGAAGCTTTCTTT	CSASADSNTEAFF
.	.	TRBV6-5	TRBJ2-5	TGTGCCAGCAGTCCTCGGGGGGCAGAGACCCAGTACTTC	CASSPRGAETQYF
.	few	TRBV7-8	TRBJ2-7	TGTGCCAGCAGCTTAAAGTACGAGCAGTACTTC	CASSLKYEQYF
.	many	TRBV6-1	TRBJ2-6	TGTGCCAGCAGTGAGGGGGGATCTGGGGCCAACGTCCTGACTTTC	CASSEGGSGANVLTF
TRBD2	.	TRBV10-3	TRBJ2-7	TGTGCCATAAGGACTAGCGGGAGTTACGAGCAGTACTTC	CAIRTSGSYEQYF
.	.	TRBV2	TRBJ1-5	TGTGCCAGCAGTGAAGGACAAACCTATCAGCCCCAGCATTTT	CASSEGQTYQPQHF
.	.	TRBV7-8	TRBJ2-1	TGTGCCAGCAGCCGGAGTGATTACAATGAGCAGTTCTTC	CASSRSDYNEQFF
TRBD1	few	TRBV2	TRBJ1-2	TGTGCCAGCCCAGCAGGGCAGGGGGGCTATGGCTACACCTTC	CASPAGQGGYGYTF
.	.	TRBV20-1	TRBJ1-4	TGCAGTGCTAGAGGACACAGTGGAGGGGATCATGAAAAACTGTTTTTT	CSARGHSGGDHEKLFF
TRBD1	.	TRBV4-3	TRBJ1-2	TGCGCCAGCAGCCAGACAGGGGTCAATGGCTACACCTTC	CASSQTGVNGYTF
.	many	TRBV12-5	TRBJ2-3	TGTGCTAGTGGTTTGTCACCCAGCACAGATACGCAGTATTTT	CASGLSPSTDTQYF
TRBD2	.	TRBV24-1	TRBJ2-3	TGTGCCACCAGCGTTGCGAAGGGACTAGCGGGAGTAAGAGATACGCAGTATTTT	CATSVAKGLAGVRDTQYF
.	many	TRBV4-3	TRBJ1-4	TGCGCCAGCAGCCAAGGGGGACTTGAAAAACTGTTTTTT	CASSQGGLEKLFF
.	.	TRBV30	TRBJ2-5	TGTGCCTGGAGTGGGGCCATGGGGCGTGAGACCCAGTACTTC	CAWSGAMGRETQYF
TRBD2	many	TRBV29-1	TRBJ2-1	TGCAGCGTTCTGGGGGGGACCTACAATGAGCAGTTCTTC	CSVLGGTYNEQFF
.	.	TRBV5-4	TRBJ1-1	TGTGCCAGCAGACCCCGAGGGGGTTCCACTGAAGATTTCTTT	CASRPRGGSTEDFF
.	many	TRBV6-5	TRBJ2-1	TGTGCCAGCAGTTATGGTAGAGGCAATGAGCAGTTCTTC	CASSYGRGNEQFF
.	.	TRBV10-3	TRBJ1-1	TGTGCCACCCAACGGAACCAGAACACTGAAGCTTTCTTT	CATQRNQNTEAFF
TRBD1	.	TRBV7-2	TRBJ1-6	TGTGCCAGCAGCTTAGCGCCCGTGGGCAGGGGGTCCAAAAATTCACCCCTCCACTTT	CASSLAPVGRGSKNSPLHF
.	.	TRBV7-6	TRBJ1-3	TGTGCCAGCCTATCTGGAAACACCATATATTTT	CASLSGNTIYF
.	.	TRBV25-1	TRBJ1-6	TGTGCCAGCACCAACAGGGCTGGCAATTCACCCCTCCACTTT	CASTNRAGNSPLHF
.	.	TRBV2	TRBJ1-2	TGTGCCAGCAGTCGGAACAGCAGGTTTAACTATGGCTACACCTTC	CASSRNSRFNYGYTF
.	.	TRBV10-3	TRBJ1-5	TGTGCCATCAGCCCTACTCTAAAAGGAGATCAGCCCCAGCATTTT	CAISPTLKGDQPQHF
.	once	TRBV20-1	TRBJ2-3	TGCAGTGCTAGACAGGGTTCGTTAGATACGCAGTATTTT	CSARQGSLDTQYF
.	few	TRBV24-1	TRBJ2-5	TGTGCCACCAGTGATTTTGGGGAGACCCAGTACTTC	CATSDFGETQYF
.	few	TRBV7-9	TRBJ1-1	TGTGCCAGCAGCCAAGAAGAGAACACTGAAGCTTTCTTT	CASSQEENTEAFF
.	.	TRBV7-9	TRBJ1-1	TGTGCCAGCAGCTTACTACCCGGGGAGAACACTGAAGCTTTCTTT	CASSLLPGENTEAFF
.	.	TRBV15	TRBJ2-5	TGCGCCACCAGCCTATTCGTGCAGACCCAGTACTTC	CATSLFVQTQYF
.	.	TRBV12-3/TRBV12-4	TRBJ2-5	TGTGCCAGCAGTTTCGTTGGCTCCCAAGAGACCCAGTACTTC	CASSFVGSQETQYF
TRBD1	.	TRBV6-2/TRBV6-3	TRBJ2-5	TGTGCCAGCAGTTACGGGACAGCCCAAGAGACCCAGTACTTC	CASSYGTAQETQYF
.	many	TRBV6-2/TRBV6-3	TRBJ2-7	TGTGCCAGCAGTTACCCGGGAGAAAGTCGCTACGAGCAGTACTTC	CASSYPGESRYEQYF